Presented here are 6 T cell receptor beta chains from one specimen sequenced in a study of blood T cell repertoires in COVID-19 (dated by TCRdb to about 2020). Libraries were prepared through the immunoSEQ multiplex PCR assay. Not all clones reach the TCRdb copy of this immuneACCESS table, which keeps in-frame sequences only. Checked studies attribute under half of the gap to unresolved V genes and leave the rest unexplained. The sample table shows approximately 92,000 clones, and around 82% are seen once. Of the sample, roughly 8.4% is held by the ten largest clones. The sequenced material came from peripheral blood. Receptor source: a man aged 45-65 years who had recovered from COVID-19.

The chain combines TRBV5-6 with TRBJ2-7; 12 bases agree with TRBD2. Per the germline V gene, CDR1 is SGHDT and CDR2 is YYEEEE. The CDR3 contains 18 residues. V lost 1 base to trimming and J lost 5 bases; unmatched junction nucleotides: 13. In DNA form, the CDR3 reads TGTGCCAGCAGCTTGTGGCGGACTAGCGGGATAAGACCCAACGAGCAGTACTTC. This translates into CASSLWRTSGIRPNEQYF.

The rearrangement uses TRBV19 and TRBJ1-5, with unresolved D. The germline gives CDR1 LNHDA, CDR2 SQIVND (reference sequence). The CDR3 is 15 residues long. The ends were cut back, 7 bases at V and 5 bases at J, with 18 bases in the middle. DNA of the CDR3: TGTGCCAGTATCCCTAGTTCGGGGATTTATCAGCCCCAGCATTTT. Translation gives CASIPSSGIYQPQHF.

The V call is TRBV27, the J call TRBJ1-1, with unresolved D. V was cut by 0 bases and J by 1 base, with 9 bases left in between. This CDR3 is built from 15 residues. Germline CDR1 reads MNHEY; CDR2 reads SMNVEV (reference sequence). CDR3 sequence: CASSLSRRANTEAFF. The DNA for the CDR3 is TGTGCCAGCAGTTTATCTCGGAGGGCGAACACTGAAGCTTTCTTT.

This clone was recorded a few times. The chain couples TRBV5-4 to TRBJ2-3; 12 bases match TRBD2. The CDR3 extends over 18 amino acids. The germline gives CDR1 SGHNT, CDR2 YYREEE (reference sequence). Trimming removed 0 bases from V and 3 bases from J; junction bases left unmatched: 8. The CDR3 coding sequence is TGTGCCAGCAGCTTGGGGGGTCGGACTAGCGGGGTGACAGATACGCAGTATTTT. Translation: CASSLGGRTSGVTDTQYF. The variable domain in full, completed from reference TRBV5-4 and TRBJ2-3, reads ETGVTQSPTHLIKTRGQQVTLRCSSQSGHNTVSWYQQALGQGPQFIFQYYREEENGRGNFPPRFSGLQFPNYSSELNVNALELDDSALYLCASSLGGRTSGVTDTQYFGPGTRLTVL.

In its sample, this clone was seen once. This sequence joins TRBV28 and TRBJ2-7; weak D call: TRBD2 (6 bases). V was pared by 6 bases and J by 2 bases, with 11 bases between. The germline V gene has CDR1 MDHEN and CDR2 SYDVKM. This CDR3 has 13 residues. CDR3 sequence (DNA): TGTGCCAGCAGCGGGGGTTCCCCCTACGAGCAGTACTTC. This encodes CASSGGSPYEQYF.

This clone was observed a handful of times. The chain has TRBV21-1 and TRBJ1-2. TRBV21-1 counts as a pseudogene. The CDR3 length is 16 residues. The CDR3 is CASSKEDSPRHYGYTF. CDR3 nucleotide sequence: TGTGCCAGCAGCAAAGAAGACTCCCCAAGGCACTATGGCTACACCTTC.